This is a list of T cell receptor beta chains from one sample in a study of blood T cell repertoires in COVID-19. Libraries were prepared by immunoSEQ multiplex PCR; TCRdb keeps only in-frame clonotypes and omits some of them. The table shows fewer than 500,000 clones, with around 91% occurring only once. Sequenced: PBMCs or T cells enriched from blood (not recorded which). These receptors came from a man aged 25 to 40 who had recovered from COVID-19. Each CDR3 is given with its conserved first and last residue. Fields, in order: V gene, J gene, clone size, D gene, CDR3 DNA, CDR3 protein. D genes are given only for firm matches. Rows give clone size only sometimes, using once, few, many, or a class for an expanded clone.

TRBV18	TRBJ2-2	-	-	TGTGCCAGCTCACCCAGGGGCGCGGGCACCGGGGAGCTGTTTTTT	CASSPRGAGTGELFF
TRBV2	TRBJ1-2	-	TRBD1	TGTGCCAGCAGTGGGGGACAGATCTATGGCTACACCTTC	CASSGGQIYGYTF
TRBV6-5	TRBJ2-5	-	-	TGTGCCGCCTCCGGCGAGGCGACCCAGTACTTC	CAASGEATQYF
TRBV5-1	TRBJ2-3	-	-	TGCGCCAGCAGCGGGCCCGCCTCGGGGGATACGCAGTATTTT	CASSGPASGDTQYF
TRBV7-9	TRBJ1-2	-	-	TGTGCCAGCAGCTTGGGAGGGGTGCGAGCTAACTATGGCTACACCTTC	CASSLGGVRANYGYTF
TRBV28	TRBJ2-4	once	-	TGTGCCAGCAGTGTGTTACGGGTCCTAGCCAAAAACATTCAGTACTTC	CASSVLRVLAKNIQYF
TRBV3-1/TRBV3-2	TRBJ1-6	-	TRBD1	TGTGCCAGCAGCTCCGGGACAGGGCTCTATAATTCACCCCTCCACTTT	CASSSGTGLYNSPLHF
TRBV6-5	TRBJ1-2	-	TRBD1	TGTGCCAGCAGCAGGGACAGGGACTTCTATGGCTACACCTTC	CASSRDRDFYGYTF
TRBV3-1/TRBV3-2	TRBJ2-3	-	TRBD1	TGTGCCAGCAGCCAAGATCGGAGCATCCTCGACAGGGATGGAGATACGCAGTATTTT	CASSQDRSILDRDGDTQYF
TRBV7-3	TRBJ2-3	once	-	TGTGCCAGCAGCATGAGGAGTAGTAGGGAGGCTAGCACAGATACGCAGTATTTT	CASSMRSSREASTDTQYF
TRBV15	TRBJ2-3	few	TRBD2	TGTGCCACCAGCAGAGGGACGACTAGCGGAGGCACAGATACGCAGTATTTT	CATSRGTTSGGTDTQYF
TRBV5-5	TRBJ2-2	-	TRBD2	TGTGCCAGCAGCTTGAGCCGACTAGCGGGAGGAGGAACCGGGGAGCTGTTTTTT	CASSLSRLAGGGTGELFF
TRBV5-1	TRBJ2-1	-	TRBD2	TGCGCCAGCAGCTTGAATAGCGGGAGTGGGAATGAGCAGTTCTTC	CASSLNSGSGNEQFF
TRBV28	TRBJ1-2	-	-	TGTGCCAGCAGGCTACAGGGAAGCTATGGCTACACCTTC	CASRLQGSYGYTF
TRBV12-5	TRBJ2-2	-	-	TGTGCTAGTGGTTTCACGCTAGCAGACACCGGGGAGCTGTTTTTT	CASGFTLADTGELFF
TRBV19	TRBJ1-1	-	TRBD1	TGTGCCAGTAGTCGTCCTCTGACAGGGACGATGAACACTGAAGCTTTCTTT	CASSRPLTGTMNTEAFF
TRBV9	TRBJ1-1	-	TRBD1	TGTGCCAGCAGCGTAGAATGGGACAGGGGTACTAAATTCCGGGACACTGAAGCTTTCTTT	CASSVEWDRGTKFRDTEAFF
TRBV13	TRBJ1-6	-	TRBD1	TGTGCCAGCAGCTCCGGGACAGGGTATTCACCCCTCCACTTT	CASSSGTGYSPLHF
TRBV29-1	TRBJ2-7	-	TRBD1	TGCAGCGTTGAGGGACAGGGGGCCTCCGAGCAGTACTTC	CSVEGQGASEQYF
TRBV19	TRBJ2-2	-	TRBD2	TGTGCCAGTAGTAAAGGACTAGAAGCCGGGGAGCTGTTTTTT	CASSKGLEAGELFF
TRBV2	TRBJ2-1	-	-	TGTGCCAGCAGGAGGGGGACCGACAATGAGCAGTTCTTC	CASRRGTDNEQFF
TRBV2	TRBJ2-5	-	-	TGTGCCAGCAGTGTAAAGACCCAGTACTTC	CASSVKTQYF
TRBV12-3/TRBV12-4	TRBJ2-1	-	-	TGTGCCAGCAGTTTGGGCAGCAATGAGCAGTTCTTC	CASSLGSNEQFF
TRBV30	TRBJ2-7	-	TRBD2	TGTGCCTGGAGTGTAGGGATAGCGGGAGGTGGGGAGCAGTACTTC	CAWSVGIAGGGEQYF
TRBV3-1/TRBV3-2	TRBJ1-1	-	TRBD1	TGTGCCAGCGTTGACAGGGGCACTGAAGCTTTCTTT	CASVDRGTEAFF
TRBV12-3/TRBV12-4	TRBJ1-1	-	TRBD1	TGTGCCAGCGGACAGGACACTGAAGCTTTCTTT	CASGQDTEAFF
TRBV7-9	TRBJ2-2	few	TRBD1	TGTGCCAGCAGCACCGGGACAGGGGAGGCCGGGGAGCTGTTTTTT	CASSTGTGEAGELFF
TRBV6-1	TRBJ2-5	-	TRBD2	TGTGCCAGCAGTGAAGCGTTTACGGGAGGGACTGAGACCCAGTACTTC	CASSEAFTGGTETQYF
TRBV19	TRBJ1-5	-	-	TGTGCCAGTGGGGGGGAGGGACGGCACAATCAGCCCCAGCATTTT	CASGGEGRHNQPQHF
TRBV6-2/TRBV6-3	TRBJ2-7	-	-	TGTGCCAGCAGTTACCAGGGGATCTACGAGCAGTACTTC	CASSYQGIYEQYF
TRBV2	TRBJ2-7	-	TRBD2	TGTGCCAGCAGTGGGGACCCTAGCGGCTACGAGCAGTACTTC	CASSGDPSGYEQYF
TRBV2	TRBJ2-1	once	-	TGTGCCAGCAGTGACCGGGAGCAGTTCTTC	CASSDREQFF
TRBV6-5	TRBJ1-3	-	TRBD1	TGTGCCAGCAGTAGCGCTCAGGGGGCTGGAAACACCATATATTTT	CASSSAQGAGNTIYF
TRBV28	TRBJ1-6	-	TRBD1	TGTGCCAGCAGTTTATTTCTTGTTGTCTACACAGGGGATAATTCACCCCTCCACTTT	CASSLFLVVYTGDNSPLHF
TRBV21-1	TRBJ2-7	-	-	TGTGCCAGCAGCAATAACCGGGACAGGGCCTTTAAATCCTACGAGCAGTACTTC	CASSNNRDRAFKSYEQYF
TRBV5-6	TRBJ1-3	-	-	TGTGCCAGCAGCTATCGGGGGTCCTCTGGAAACACCATATATTTT	CASSYRGSSGNTIYF
TRBV3-1/TRBV3-2	TRBJ1-1	-	-	TGTGCCAGCAGCTACGGACAGCCGAACACTGAAGCTTTCTTT	CASSYGQPNTEAFF
TRBV18	TRBJ2-7	-	-	TGTGCCAGTTCCCTCCTTGGGGGGAGTAAAAACGAGCAGTACTTC	CASSLLGGSKNEQYF
TRBV7-9	TRBJ1-2	-	-	TGTGCCAGCAGCTTGACGGAGCAAACCCTCTATGGCTACACCTTC	CASSLTEQTLYGYTF
TRBV4-2	TRBJ1-5	-	TRBD1	TGTGCCAGCAGCCTTGAGACAGGGGGAAATCAGCCCCAGCATTTT	CASSLETGGNQPQHF
TRBV7-3	TRBJ2-1	-	TRBD2	TGTGCCAGCAGCCCGTCCAAGGGGAGCGGGAGGGAGTATGAGCAGTTCTTC	CASSPSKGSGREYEQFF
TRBV3-1/TRBV3-2	TRBJ1-1	-	-	TGTGCCAGCAGGCCCGCCCTACCCGACACTGAAGCTTTCTTT	CASRPALPDTEAFF
TRBV28	TRBJ2-3	-	-	TGTGCCAGCAGTGATCTGGAGCGGGCCGGCACAGATACGCAGTATTTT	CASSDLERAGTDTQYF
TRBV28	TRBJ1-2	-	-	TGTGCCAGCAGTCCCCCGGTGCTTTATGGCTACACCTTC	CASSPPVLYGYTF
TRBV5-1	TRBJ2-2	-	TRBD2	TGCGCCAGCAGCGCTTTTAGCGGGAGGCTCACCGGGGAGCTGTTTTTT	CASSAFSGRLTGELFF
TRBV10-2	TRBJ2-7	-	-	TGCGCCAGCGGAGCGGTGCACGAGCAGTACTTC	CASGAVHEQYF